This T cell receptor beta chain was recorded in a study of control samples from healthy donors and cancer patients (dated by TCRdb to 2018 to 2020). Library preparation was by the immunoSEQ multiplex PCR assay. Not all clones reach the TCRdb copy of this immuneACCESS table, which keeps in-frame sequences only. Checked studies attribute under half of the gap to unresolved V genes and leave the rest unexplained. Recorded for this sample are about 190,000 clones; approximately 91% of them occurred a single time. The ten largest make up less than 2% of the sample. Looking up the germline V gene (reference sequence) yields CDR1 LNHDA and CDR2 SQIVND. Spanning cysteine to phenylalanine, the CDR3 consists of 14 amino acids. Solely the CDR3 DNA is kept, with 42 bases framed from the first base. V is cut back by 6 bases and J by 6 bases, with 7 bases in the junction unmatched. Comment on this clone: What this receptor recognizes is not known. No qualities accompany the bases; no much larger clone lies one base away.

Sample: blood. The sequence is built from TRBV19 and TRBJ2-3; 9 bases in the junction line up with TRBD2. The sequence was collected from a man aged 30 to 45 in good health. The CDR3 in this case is CASSRGSGGDTQYF. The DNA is TGTGCCAGTAGCCGGGGTAGCGGGGGCGATACGCAGTATTTT.